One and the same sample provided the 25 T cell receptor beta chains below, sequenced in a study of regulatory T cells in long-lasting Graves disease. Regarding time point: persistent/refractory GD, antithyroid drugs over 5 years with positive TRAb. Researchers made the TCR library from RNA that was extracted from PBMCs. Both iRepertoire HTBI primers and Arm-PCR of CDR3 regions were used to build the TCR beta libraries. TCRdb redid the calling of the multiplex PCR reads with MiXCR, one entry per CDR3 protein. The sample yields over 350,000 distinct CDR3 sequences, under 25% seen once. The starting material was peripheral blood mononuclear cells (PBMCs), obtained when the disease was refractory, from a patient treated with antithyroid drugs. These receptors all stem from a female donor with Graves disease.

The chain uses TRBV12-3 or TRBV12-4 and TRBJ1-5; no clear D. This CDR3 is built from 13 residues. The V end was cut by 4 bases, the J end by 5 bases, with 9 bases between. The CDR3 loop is CASSSRTHQPQHF. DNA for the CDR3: TGTGCCAGCAGTTCCCGGACCCATCAGCCCCAGCATTTT.

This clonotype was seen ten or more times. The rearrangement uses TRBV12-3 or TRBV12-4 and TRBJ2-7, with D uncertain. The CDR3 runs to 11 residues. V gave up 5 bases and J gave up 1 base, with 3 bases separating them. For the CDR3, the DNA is TGTGCCAGCAGTACGTCCTACGAGCAGTACTTC. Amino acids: CASSTSYEQYF.

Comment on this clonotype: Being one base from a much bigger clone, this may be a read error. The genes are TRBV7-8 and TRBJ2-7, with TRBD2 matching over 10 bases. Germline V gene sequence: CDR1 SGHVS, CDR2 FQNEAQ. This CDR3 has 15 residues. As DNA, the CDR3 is TGTGCCAGCAGCTTAAAGGCTAGCGGGAGATACGAGCAGCACTTC. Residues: CASSLKASGRYEQHF.

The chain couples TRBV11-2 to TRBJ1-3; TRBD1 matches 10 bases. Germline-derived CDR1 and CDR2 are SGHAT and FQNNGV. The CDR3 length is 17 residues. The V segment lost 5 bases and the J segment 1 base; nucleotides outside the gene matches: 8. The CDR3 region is CASSLAGTGVSGNTIYF. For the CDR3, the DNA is TGTGCCAGCAGCCTCGCCGGGACAGGGGTATCTGGAAACACCATATATTTT.

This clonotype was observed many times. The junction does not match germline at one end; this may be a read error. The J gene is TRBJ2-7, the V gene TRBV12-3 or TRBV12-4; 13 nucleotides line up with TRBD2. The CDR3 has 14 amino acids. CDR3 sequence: CASSLAGTSGTLYF. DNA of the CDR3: TGTGCCAGCAGCTTAGCCGGGACTAGCGGGACCCTGTACTTC.

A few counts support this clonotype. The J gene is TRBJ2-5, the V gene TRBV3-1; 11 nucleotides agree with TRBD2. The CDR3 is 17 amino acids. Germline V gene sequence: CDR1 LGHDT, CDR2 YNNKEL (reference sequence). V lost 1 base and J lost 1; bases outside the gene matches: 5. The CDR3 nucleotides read TGTGCCAGCAGCCAAGTTGTAACTAGCGGGAGCCAAGAGACCCAGTACTTC. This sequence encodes CASSQVVTSGSQETQYF.

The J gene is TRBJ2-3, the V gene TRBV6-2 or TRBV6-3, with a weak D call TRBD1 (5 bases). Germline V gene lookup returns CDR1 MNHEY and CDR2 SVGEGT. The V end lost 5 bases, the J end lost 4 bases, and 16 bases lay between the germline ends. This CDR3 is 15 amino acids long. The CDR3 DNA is TGTGCCAGCAGTGAAAAAGGGCTGGGGCCAGATACGCAGTATTTT. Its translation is CASSEKGLGPDTQYF.

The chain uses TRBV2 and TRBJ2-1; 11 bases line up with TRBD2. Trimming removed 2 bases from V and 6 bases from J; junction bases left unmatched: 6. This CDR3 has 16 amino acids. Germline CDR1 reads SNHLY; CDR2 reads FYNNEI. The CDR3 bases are TGTGCCAGCAGTGAATACGGGACTAGCGGTCTCAATGAGCAGTTCTTC. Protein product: CASSEYGTSGLNEQFF.

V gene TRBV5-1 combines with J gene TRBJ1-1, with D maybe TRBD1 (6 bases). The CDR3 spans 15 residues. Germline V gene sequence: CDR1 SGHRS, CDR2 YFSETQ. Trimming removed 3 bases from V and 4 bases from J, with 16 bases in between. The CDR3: CASSYGGGGATEAFF. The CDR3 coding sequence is TGCGCCAGCAGCTACGGCGGGGGGGGGGCCACTGAAGCTTTCTTT. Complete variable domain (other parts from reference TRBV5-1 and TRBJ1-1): KAGVTQTPRYLIKTRGQQVTLSCSPISGHRSVSWYQQTPGQGLQFLFEYFSETQRNKGNFPGRFSGRQFSNSRSEMNVSTLELGDSALYLCASSYGGGGATEAFFGQGTRLTVV.

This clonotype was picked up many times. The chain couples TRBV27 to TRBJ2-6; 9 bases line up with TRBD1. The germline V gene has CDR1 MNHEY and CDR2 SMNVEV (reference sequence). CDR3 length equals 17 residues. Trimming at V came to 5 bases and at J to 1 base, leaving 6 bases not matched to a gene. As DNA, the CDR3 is TGTGCCAGCAGTGCGGACAGGGGATCTTCTGGGGCCAACGTCCTGACTTTC. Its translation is CASSADRGSSGANVLTF.

CDR3 sequence (DNA): TGCAGCGTTGAGTCGGACAGGGGACGATCGGAGACCCAGTACTTC. This translates into CSVESDRGRSETQYF. J is TRBJ2-5 and V is TRBV29-1; 9 bases fit TRBD1. CDR3 length equals 15 residues. J was trimmed by 5 bases and V by 3 bases; bases with no gene match: 10. CDR1 and CDR2 from the germline V gene are SQVTM and ANQGSEA.

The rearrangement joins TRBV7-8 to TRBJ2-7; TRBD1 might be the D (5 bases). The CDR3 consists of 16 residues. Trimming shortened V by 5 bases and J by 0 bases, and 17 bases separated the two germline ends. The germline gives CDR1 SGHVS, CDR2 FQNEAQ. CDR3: CASSEPQQASSYEQYF. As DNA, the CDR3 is TGTGCCAGCAGCGAACCCCAACAGGCGAGCTCCTACGAGCAGTACTTC.

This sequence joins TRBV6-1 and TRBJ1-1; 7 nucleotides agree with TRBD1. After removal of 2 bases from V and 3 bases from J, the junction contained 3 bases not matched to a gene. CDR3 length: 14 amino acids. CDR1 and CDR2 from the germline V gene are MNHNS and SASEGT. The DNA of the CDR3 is TGTGCCAGCAGTGAAACAGGGGTTTACACTGAAGCTTTCTTT. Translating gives CASSETGVYTEAFF.

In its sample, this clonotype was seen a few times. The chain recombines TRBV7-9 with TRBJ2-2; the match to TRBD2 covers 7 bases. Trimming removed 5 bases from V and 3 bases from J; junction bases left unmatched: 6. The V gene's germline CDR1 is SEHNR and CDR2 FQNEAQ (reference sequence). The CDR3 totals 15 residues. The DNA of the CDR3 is TGTGCCAGCAGCGAAGGGGCGGGGGACACCGGGGAGCTGTTTTTT. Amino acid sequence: CASSEGAGDTGELFF.

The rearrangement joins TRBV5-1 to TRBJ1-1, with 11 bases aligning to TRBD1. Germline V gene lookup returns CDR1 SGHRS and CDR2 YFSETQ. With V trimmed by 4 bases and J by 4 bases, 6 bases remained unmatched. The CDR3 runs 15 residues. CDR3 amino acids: CASSPGQGALTEAFF. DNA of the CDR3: TGCGCCAGCAGCCCAGGACAGGGGGCGCTCACTGAAGCTTTCTTT.

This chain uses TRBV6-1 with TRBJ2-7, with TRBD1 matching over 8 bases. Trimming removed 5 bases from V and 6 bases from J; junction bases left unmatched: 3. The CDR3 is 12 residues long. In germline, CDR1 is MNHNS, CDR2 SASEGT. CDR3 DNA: TGTGCCAGCAGTCGGACAGGGTGCGAGCAGTACTTC. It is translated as CASSRTGCEQYF.

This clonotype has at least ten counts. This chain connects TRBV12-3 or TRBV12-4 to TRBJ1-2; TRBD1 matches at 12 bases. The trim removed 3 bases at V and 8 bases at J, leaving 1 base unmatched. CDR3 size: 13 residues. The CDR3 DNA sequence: TGTGCCAGCAGTTTCGGGACAGGGGGCGGCTACACCTTC. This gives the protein CASSFGTGGGYTF.

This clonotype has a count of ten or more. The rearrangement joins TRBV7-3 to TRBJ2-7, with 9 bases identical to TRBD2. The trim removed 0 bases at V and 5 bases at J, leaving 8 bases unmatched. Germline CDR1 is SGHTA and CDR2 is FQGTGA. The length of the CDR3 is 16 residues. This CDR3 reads CASSLTEREVYHEQYF. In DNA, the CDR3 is TGTGCCAGCAGCTTAACGGAGCGGGAGGTTTACCACGAGCAGTACTTC.

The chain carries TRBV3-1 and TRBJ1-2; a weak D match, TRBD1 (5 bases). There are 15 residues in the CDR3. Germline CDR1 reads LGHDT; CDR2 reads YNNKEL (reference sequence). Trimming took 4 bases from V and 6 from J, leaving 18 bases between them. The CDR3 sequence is CASSLREAGLHGYTF. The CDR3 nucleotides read TGTGCCAGCAGCCTGCGTGAGGCAGGGCTGCATGGCTACACCTTC.

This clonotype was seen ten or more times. CDR3 residues: CSVERASNTEAFF. The CDR3 coding sequence is TGCAGCGTTGAGCGGGCCTCGAACACTGAAGCTTTCTTT. The J gene is TRBJ1-1, the V gene TRBV29-1; D unresolved. Between the trimmed V and J ends, which lost 3 bases and 1 base, there was a span of 9 bases. Germline V gene lookup returns CDR1 SQVTM and CDR2 ANQGSEA. This CDR3 has 13 residues.

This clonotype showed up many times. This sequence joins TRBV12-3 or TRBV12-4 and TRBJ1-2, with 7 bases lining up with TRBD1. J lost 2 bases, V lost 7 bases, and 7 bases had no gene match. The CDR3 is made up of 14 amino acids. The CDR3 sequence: CASTQGGENYGYTF. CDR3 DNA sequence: TGTGCCAGCACCCAGGGGGGGGAGAACTATGGCTACACCTTC.

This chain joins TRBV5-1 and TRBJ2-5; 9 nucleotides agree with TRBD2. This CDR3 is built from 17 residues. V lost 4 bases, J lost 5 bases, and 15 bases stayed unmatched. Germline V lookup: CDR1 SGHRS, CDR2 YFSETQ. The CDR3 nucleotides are TGCGCCAGCAGCCCCAGGATAGGGGGTAGCGGGAGTGAGACCCAGTACTTC. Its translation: CASSPRIGGSGSETQYF.

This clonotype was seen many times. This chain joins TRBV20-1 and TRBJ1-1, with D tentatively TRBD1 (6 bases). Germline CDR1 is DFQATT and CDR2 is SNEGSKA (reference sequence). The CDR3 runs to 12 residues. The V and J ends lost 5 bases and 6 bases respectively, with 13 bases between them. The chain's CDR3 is CSAGGRGPEAFF. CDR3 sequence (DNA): TGCAGTGCTGGTGGCAGGGGCCCTGAAGCTTTCTTT.

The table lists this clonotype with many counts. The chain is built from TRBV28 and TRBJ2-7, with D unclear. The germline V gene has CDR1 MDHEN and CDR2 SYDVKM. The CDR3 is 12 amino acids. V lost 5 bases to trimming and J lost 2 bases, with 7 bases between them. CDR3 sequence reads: CASSAVTYEQYF. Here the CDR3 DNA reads TGTGCCAGCAGTGCCGTGACCTACGAGCAGTACTTC. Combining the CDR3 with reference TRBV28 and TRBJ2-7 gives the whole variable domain DVKVTQSSRYLVKRTGEKVFLECVQDMDHENMFWYRQDPGLGLRLIYFSYDVKMKEKGDIPEGYSVSREKKERFSLILESASTNQTSMYLCASSAVTYEQYFGPGTRLTVT.

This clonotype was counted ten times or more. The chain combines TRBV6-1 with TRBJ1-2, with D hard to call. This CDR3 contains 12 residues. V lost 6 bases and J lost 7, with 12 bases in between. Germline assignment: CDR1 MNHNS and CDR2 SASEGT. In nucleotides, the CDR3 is TGTGCCAGCAGCAAACGCGGGTCTGGCTACACCTTC. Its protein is CASSKRGSGYTF.